These 8 T cell receptor beta chains were sequenced from one sample in a study of shared clonotypes between healthy human individuals. Sequencing was performed with immunoSEQ multiplex PCR; in TCRdb, only in-frame clones are kept and a portion is missing. The data hold 600,000 to 750,000 clones, with 72% observed a single time. Sequencing was performed on memory CD4+ T cells sorted from blood. Subset: CD45RA-negative fraction. These receptors all stem from a woman aged 30 to 39 in good health.

V and J are TRBV7-2 and TRBJ2-4; the D is unclear. Per the germline V gene, CDR1 is SGHTA and CDR2 is FQGNSA. Trimming took 2 bases from V and 1 from J, leaving 9 bases between them. The CDR3 loop spans 15 amino acids. CDR3 coding DNA: TGTGCCAGCAGCTTAAACGTGTTGGCCAAAAACATTCAGTACTTC. Protein sequence: CASSLNVLAKNIQYF.

In its sample, this clone was seen once. The chain recombines TRBV28 with TRBJ1-2; tentatively, D is TRBD1 (5 bases). Per germline, CDR1 MDHEN and CDR2 SYDVKM. V lost 3 bases and J lost 4, with 12 bases in between. This CDR3 region has 14 residues. CDR3 region: CASSLGGRIYGYTF. The CDR3 bases are TGTGCCAGCAGTTTGGGGGGACGGATCTATGGCTACACCTTC.

This chain links TRBV15 with TRBJ1-1, with no clear D. The CDR3 length is 15 residues. CDR1 and CDR2 from the germline V gene are LNHNV and YYDKDF (reference sequence). The V gene lost 1 base and the J gene lost 0 bases, with 9 bases spanning the gap. In DNA form, the CDR3 reads TGTGCCACCAGCAGAGCTCGCAGCTTGAACACTGAAGCTTTCTTT. This translates into CATSRARSLNTEAFF.

The table lists this clone with a count of one. The V gene is TRBV18, the J gene TRBJ2-2; the match to TRBD2 covers 8 bases. Germline V gene data show CDR1 as KGHSH and CDR2 as LQKENI. The CDR3 sequence is 14 residues long. V lost 2 bases to trimming and J lost 5 bases; unmatched junction nucleotides: 1. The CDR3 nucleotides read TGTGCCAGCTCACCAAAGCGGGAGACCGGGGAGCTGTTTTTT. Translation gives CASSPKRETGELFF.

This clone occurred a few times. The rearrangement joins TRBV6-6 to TRBJ1-1; a weak D match, TRBD1 (5 bases). Trimming cost V 7 bases and J 5 bases, with 17 bases left between them. The V gene's germline CDR1 is MNHNY and CDR2 SVGAGI (reference sequence). The CDR3 contains 14 residues. CDR3 region: CASNQGGVGTEAFF. CDR3 sequence (DNA): TGTGCCAGCAACCAGGGAGGTGTAGGGACTGAAGCTTTCTTT.

The V gene is TRBV5-5, the J gene TRBJ1-2; 10 bases are a match to TRBD1. With 0 bases clipped from V and 2 bases from J, the junction kept 1 base outside the gene matches. This CDR3 region has 15 residues. The germline V gene encodes CDR1 SGHKS and CDR2 YYEKEE (reference sequence). CDR3 DNA: TGTGCCAGCAGCTTGGAGGGACAGGGGAACTATGGCTACACCTTC. It specifies CASSLEGQGNYGYTF.

The rearrangement joins TRBV30 to TRBJ2-1; 12 bases agree with TRBD2. V gave up 3 bases and J gave up 9 bases; unmatched junction bases: 6. In germline, CDR1 is GTSNPN, CDR2 SVGIG (reference sequence). This CDR3 is built from 14 residues. The CDR3 spells CAWRRLAGAGEQFF. CDR3 DNA sequence: TGTGCCTGGAGACGACTAGCGGGAGCGGGTGAGCAGTTCTTC.

About this clone itself: In the same sample, other DNA sequences code for this CDR3. The chain uses TRBV30 and TRBJ2-1, with D unresolved. V lost 0 bases and J lost 6, with 3 bases in between. The CDR3 consists of 11 residues. Germline assignment: CDR1 GTSNPN and CDR2 SVGIG (reference sequence). The CDR3 region has the DNA TGTGCCTGGAGTGTGGTCAATGAGCAGTTCTTC. Amino acid sequence: CAWSVVNEQFF.